This TCR beta chain was retrieved from a study of blood T cells in healthy people across ages. Worth noting for this clonotype: Its antigen is currently unknown.

Primed by a sample-barcoded 5' primer and a J-beta primer mix, a second PCR proceeded for 7 to 11 cycles. Every individual sample yielded 3 million or more paired-end reads (each containing CDR3). TCRdb re-called the 5' RACE reads through MiXCR, storing one row per CDR3 protein. This sample yields some 640,000 distinct CDR3 sequences, of which approximately 30% are seen a single time; more than 15% belongs to the top ten. The V gene's germline CDR1 is ENHRY and CDR2 SYGVKD. The length of the CDR3 is 15 residues. Trimming cost V 8 bases and J 13 bases; bases outside gene matches: 18. Each of the donors had 9 to 10 milliliters of peripheral blood drawn into EDTA-treated Vacutainer tubes. Each sample provided at least 6 micrograms of extracted total RNA. Study-level results: Long-lived donors carried more naive CD4+ cells and greater diversity than aged donors.

The V call is TRBV10-3, the J call TRBJ2-4; 9 positions agree with TRBD2. Sequencing input: blood. The sequence was obtained from a woman older than 75 in good health. CDR3 nucleotide sequence: TGTGCCATCGGGCGTACTGGGACTAGCTTCTCAGAGCAGTACTTC. It specifies CAIGRTGTSFSEQYF.